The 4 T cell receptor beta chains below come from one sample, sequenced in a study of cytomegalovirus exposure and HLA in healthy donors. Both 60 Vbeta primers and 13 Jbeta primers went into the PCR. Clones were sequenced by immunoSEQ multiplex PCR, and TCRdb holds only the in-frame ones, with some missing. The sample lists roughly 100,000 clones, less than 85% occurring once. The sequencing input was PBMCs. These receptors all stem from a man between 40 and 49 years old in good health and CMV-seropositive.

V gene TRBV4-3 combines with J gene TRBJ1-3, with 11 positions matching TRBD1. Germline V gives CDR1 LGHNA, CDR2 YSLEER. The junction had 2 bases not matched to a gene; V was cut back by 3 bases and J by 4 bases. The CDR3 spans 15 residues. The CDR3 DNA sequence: TGCGCCAGCAGCCAGGACAGGGGGCGGGGAAACACCATATATTTT. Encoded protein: CASSQDRGRGNTIYF.

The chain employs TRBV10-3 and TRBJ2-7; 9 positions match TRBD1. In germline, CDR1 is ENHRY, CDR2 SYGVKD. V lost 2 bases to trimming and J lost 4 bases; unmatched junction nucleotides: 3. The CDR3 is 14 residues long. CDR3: CAISEGTGRYEQYF. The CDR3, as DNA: TGTGCCATCAGTGAGGGGACAGGGAGGTACGAGCAGTACTTC.

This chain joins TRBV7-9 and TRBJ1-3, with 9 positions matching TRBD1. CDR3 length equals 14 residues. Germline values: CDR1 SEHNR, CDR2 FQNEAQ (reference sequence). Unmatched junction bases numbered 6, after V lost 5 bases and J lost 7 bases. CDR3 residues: CASSHGQGYNTIYF. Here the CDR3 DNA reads TGTGCCAGCAGCCACGGACAGGGGTACAACACCATATATTTT.

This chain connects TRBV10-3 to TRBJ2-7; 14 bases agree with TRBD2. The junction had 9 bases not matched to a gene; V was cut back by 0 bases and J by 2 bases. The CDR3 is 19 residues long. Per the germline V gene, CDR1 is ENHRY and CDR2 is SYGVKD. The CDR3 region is CAISESGTSGRPTPYEQYF. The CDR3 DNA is TGTGCCATCAGTGAGTCCGGGACTAGCGGGAGACCCACCCCCTACGAGCAGTACTTC.